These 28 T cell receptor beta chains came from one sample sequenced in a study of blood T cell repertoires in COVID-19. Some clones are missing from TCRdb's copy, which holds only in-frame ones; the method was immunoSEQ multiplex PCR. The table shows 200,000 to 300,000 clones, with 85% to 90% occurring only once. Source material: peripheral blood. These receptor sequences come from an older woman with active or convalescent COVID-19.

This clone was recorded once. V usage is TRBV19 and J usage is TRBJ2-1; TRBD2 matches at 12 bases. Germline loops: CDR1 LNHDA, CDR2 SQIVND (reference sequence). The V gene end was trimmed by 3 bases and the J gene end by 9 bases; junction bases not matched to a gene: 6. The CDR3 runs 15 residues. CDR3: CASSMTSGGLGEQFF. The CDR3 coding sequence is TGTGCCAGTAGTATGACTAGCGGGGGCCTGGGTGAGCAGTTCTTC.

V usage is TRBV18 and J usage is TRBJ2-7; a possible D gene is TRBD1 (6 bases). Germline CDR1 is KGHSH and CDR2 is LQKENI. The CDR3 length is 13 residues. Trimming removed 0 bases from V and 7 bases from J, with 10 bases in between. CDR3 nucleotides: TGTGCCAGCTCACCACCCAACAGGGAGGAGCAGTACTTC. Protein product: CASSPPNREEQYF.

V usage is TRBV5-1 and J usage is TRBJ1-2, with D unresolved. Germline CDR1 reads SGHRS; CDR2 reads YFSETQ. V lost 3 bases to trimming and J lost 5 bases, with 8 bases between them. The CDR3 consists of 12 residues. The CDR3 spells CASSSDGYGYTF. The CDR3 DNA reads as TGCGCCAGCAGCTCCGACGGGTATGGCTACACCTTC.

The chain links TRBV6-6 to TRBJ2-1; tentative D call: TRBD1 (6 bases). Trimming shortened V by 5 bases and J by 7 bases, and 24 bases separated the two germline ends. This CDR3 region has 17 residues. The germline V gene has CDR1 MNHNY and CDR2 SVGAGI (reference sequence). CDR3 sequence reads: CASSPDRPNAFWNEQFF. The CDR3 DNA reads TGTGCCAGCAGTCCCGACAGGCCCAACGCCTTTTGGAATGAGCAGTTCTTC.

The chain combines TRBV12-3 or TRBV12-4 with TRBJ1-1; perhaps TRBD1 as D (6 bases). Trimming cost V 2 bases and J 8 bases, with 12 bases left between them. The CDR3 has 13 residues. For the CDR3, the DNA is TGTGCCAGCAGTTTACAGGGGAAAGGCGAAGCTTTCTTT. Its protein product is CASSLQGKGEAFF.

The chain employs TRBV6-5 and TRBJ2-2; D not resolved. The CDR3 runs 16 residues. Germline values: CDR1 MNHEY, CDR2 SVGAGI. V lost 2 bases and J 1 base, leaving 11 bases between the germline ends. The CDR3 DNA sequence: TGTGCCAGCAGTTACGAGGCGTCGGTGAACACCGGGGAGCTGTTTTTT. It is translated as CASSYEASVNTGELFF.

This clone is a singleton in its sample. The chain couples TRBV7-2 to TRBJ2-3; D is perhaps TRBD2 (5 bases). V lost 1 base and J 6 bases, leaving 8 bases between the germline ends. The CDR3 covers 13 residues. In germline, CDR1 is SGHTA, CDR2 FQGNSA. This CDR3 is CASSLGRRDTQYF. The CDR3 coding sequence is TGTGCCAGCAGCTTAGGAAGGAGGGATACGCAGTATTTT.

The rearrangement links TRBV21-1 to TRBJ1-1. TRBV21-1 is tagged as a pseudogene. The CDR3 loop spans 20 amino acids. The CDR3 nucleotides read TGTGCCAGCAGCAAACGGTCTCCCTTTTTCTGGGGGGTTAAGAGGACTGAAGCTTTCTTT. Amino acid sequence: CASSKRSPFFWGVKRTEAFF.

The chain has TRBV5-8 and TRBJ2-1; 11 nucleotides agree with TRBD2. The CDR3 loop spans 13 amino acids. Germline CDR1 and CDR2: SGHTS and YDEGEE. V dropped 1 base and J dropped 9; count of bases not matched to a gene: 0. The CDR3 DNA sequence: TGTGCCAGCAGCTTGACTAGCGGGGGTGAGCAGTTCTTC. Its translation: CASSLTSGGEQFF.

The CDR3, as DNA: TGTGCCAGCAATCCCAGGGAGGACACTGAAGCTTTCTTT. It is translated as CASNPREDTEAFF. The chain couples TRBV6-5 to TRBJ1-1, with a possible D match to TRBD1 (5 bases). Germline V gives CDR1 MNHEY, CDR2 SVGAGI. V gave up 7 bases and J gave up 3 bases, with 12 bases separating them. The CDR3 is 13 amino acids.

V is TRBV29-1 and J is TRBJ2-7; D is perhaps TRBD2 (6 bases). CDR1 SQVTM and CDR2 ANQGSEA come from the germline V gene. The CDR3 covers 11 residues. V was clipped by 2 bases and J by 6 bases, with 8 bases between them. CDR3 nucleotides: TGCAGCGTTGAAAGGGGAGGCGAGCAGTACTTC. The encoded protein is CSVERGGEQYF.

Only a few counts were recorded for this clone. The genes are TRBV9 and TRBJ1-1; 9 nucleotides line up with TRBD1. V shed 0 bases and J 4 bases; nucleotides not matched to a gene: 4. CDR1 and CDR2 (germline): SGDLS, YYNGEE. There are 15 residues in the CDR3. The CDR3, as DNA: TGTGCCAGCAGCGTAGTACCGACAGGGGGCACTGAAGCTTTCTTT. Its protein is CASSVVPTGGTEAFF.

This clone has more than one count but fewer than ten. CDR3: CASSAAPSGGPGDTQYF. The DNA for the CDR3 is TGTGCCAGCAGCGCCGCCCCAAGCGGGGGGCCAGGGGATACGCAGTATTTT. V is TRBV9 and J is TRBJ2-3; 9 bases align to TRBD2. Germline CDR1 is SGDLS and CDR2 is YYNGEE. This CDR3 spans 17 amino acids. With 3 bases clipped from V and 6 bases from J, the junction kept 14 bases outside the gene matches.

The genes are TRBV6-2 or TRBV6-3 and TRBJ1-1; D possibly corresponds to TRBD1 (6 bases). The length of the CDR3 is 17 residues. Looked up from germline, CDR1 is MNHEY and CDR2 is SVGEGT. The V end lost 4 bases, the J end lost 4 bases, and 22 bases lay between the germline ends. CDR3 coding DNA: TGTGCCAGCAGTTCGACCGGAACCTACTTAGGGGGCACTGAAGCTTTCTTT. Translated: CASSSTGTYLGGTEAFF.

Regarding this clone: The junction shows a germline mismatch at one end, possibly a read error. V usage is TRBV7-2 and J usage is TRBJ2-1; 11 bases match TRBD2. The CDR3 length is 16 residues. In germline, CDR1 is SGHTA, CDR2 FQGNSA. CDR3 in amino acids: CASSLAGGGPYNEQFF. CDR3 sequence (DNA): TGTGCCAGCAGTTTAGCGGGGGGGGGCCCCTACAATGAGCAGTTCTTC.

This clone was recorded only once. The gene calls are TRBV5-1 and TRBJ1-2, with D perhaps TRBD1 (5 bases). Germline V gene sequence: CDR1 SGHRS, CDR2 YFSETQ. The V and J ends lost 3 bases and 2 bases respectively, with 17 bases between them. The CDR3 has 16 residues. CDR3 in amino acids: CASSSGPGDLNYGYTF. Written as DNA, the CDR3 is TGCGCCAGCAGCTCGGGCCCGGGGGATTTAAACTATGGCTACACCTTC.

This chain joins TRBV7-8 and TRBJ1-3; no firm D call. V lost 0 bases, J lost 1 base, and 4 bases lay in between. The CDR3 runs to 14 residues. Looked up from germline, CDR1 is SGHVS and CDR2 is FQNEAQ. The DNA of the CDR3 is TGTGCCAGCAGCTTAGCGCGATCTGGAAACACCATATATTTT. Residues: CASSLARSGNTIYF.

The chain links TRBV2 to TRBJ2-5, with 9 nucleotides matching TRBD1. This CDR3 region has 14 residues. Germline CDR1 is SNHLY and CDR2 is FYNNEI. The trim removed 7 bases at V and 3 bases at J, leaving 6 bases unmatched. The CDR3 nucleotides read TGTGCCAGCAAAGGGGACAGGGTTAAAGAGACCCAGTACTTC. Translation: CASKGDRVKETQYF.

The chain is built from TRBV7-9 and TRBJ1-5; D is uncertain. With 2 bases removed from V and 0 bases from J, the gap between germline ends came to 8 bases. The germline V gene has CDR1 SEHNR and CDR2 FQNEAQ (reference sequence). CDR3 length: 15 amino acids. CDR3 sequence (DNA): TGTGCCAGCAGCTTATCGTCGGGTAGCAATCAGCCCCAGCATTTT. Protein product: CASSLSSGSNQPQHF.

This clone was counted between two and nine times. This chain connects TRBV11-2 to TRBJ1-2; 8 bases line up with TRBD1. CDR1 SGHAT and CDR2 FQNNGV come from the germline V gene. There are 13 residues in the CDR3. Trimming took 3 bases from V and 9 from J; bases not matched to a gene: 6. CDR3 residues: CASSLDRETSYTF. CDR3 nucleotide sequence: TGTGCCAGCAGCTTGGACAGGGAAACTAGCTACACCTTC.

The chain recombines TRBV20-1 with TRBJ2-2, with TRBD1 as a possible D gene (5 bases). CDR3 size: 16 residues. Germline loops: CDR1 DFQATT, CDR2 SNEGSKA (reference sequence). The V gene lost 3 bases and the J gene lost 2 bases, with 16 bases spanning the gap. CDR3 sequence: CSASKSGSSNTGELFF. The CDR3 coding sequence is TGCAGTGCTAGTAAATCAGGGTCATCTAACACCGGGGAGCTGTTTTTT.

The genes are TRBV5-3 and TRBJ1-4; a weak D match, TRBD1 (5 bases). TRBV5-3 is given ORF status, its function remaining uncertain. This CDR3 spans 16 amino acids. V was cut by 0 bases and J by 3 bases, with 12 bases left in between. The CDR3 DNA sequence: TGTGCCAGAAGCTTGGGGAGGGGACGGCCTAATGAAAAACTGTTTTTT. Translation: CARSLGRGRPNEKLFF.

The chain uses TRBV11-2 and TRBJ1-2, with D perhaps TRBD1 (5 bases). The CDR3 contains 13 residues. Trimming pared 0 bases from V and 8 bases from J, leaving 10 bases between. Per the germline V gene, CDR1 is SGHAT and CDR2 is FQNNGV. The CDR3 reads CASSLEGREGYTF. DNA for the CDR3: TGTGCCAGCAGCTTAGAGGGGCGGGAGGGCTACACCTTC.

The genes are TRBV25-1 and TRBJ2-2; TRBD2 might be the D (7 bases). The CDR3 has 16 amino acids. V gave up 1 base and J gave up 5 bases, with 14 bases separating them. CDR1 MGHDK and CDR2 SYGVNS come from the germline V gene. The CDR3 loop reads CASSEWGGGRTGELFF. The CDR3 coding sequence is TGTGCCAGCAGTGAATGGGGGGGCGGGCGGACCGGGGAGCTGTTTTTT. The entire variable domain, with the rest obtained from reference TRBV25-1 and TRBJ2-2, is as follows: EADIYQTPRYLVIGTGKKITLECSQTMGHDKMYWYQQDPGMELHLIHYSYGVNSTEKGDLSSESTVSRIRTEHFPLTLESARPSHTSQYLCASSEWGGGRTGELFFGEGSRLTVL.

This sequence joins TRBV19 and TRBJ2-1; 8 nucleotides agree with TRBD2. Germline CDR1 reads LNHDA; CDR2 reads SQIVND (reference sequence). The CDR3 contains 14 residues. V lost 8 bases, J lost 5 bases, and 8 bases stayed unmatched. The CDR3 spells CASSSGGFDNEQFF. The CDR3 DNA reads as TGTGCCAGTTCCTCGGGGGGGTTTGACAATGAGCAGTTCTTC.

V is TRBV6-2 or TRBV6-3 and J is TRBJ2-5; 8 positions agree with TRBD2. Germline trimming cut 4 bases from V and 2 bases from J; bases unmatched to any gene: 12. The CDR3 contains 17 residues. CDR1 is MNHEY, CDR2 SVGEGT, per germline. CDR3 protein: CASSSIGLATPQETQYF. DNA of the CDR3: TGTGCCAGCAGTTCTATCGGACTAGCAACCCCTCAAGAGACCCAGTACTTC.

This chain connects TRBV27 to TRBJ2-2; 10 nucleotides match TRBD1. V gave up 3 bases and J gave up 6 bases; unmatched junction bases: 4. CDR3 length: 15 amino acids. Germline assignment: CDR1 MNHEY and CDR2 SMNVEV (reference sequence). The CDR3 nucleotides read TGTGCCAGCAGTTTGGGGACAGGGGCCCCCGGGGAGCTGTTTTTT. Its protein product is CASSLGTGAPGELFF.

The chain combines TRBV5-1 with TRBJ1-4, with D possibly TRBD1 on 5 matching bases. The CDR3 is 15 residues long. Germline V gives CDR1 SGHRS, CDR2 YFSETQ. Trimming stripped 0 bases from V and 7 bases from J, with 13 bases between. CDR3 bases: TGCGCCAGCAGCTTGGCCGCGCAGGGCATTGAAAAACTGTTTTTT. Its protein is CASSLAAQGIEKLFF.